The 2 T cell receptor beta chains given below trace back to one sample, sequenced in a study of OX40 agonist ivuxolimab in advanced cancers. Produced via immunoSEQ multiplex PCR; TCRdb's table is partial and in-frame only. The sample has 70,000 to 95,000 clones; over 90% are singletons. Material: CD4+ or CD8+ T cells sorted from blood, obtained in a trial of the OX40 agonist ivuxolimab. These TCRs come from an adult with an advanced solid tumor such as melanoma, head and neck, liver or kidney cancer.

The CDR3 nucleotides are TGCGCCAGCAGCTTGGGGGACACCCAAGAGACCCAGTACTTC. Protein product: CASSLGDTQETQYF. The rearrangement uses TRBV5-1 and TRBJ2-5; weak D call: TRBD1 (6 bases). The ends were cut back, 0 bases at V and 1 base at J, with 7 bases in the middle. Germline-derived CDR1 and CDR2 are SGHRS and YFSETQ. This CDR3 contains 14 residues.

The chain carries TRBV7-6 and TRBJ2-5; 8 bases fit TRBD2. V was clipped by 0 bases and J by 5 bases; unmatched bases: 11. The CDR3 has 17 residues. The germline V gene encodes CDR1 SGHVS and CDR2 FNYEAQ. CDR3 sequence reads: CASSLAQVAGPPETQYF. CDR3 bases: TGTGCCAGCAGCTTAGCGCAGGTAGCGGGACCTCCGGAGACCCAGTACTTC.